The 5 T cell receptor beta chains given below trace back to one sample, sequenced in a study of blood T cell repertoires in COVID-19. Sequenced by immunoSEQ multiplex PCR; TCRdb stores in-frame clones only, minus some. The sample lists 150,000 or so clones, 86% seen once, with roughly 4% in the top ten. What was sequenced was PBMCs or T cells enriched from blood (not recorded which). The receptor source for this set is a man in his fifties who had recovered from COVID-19.

V gene TRBV3-1 (or the pseudogene TRBV3-2) combines with J gene TRBJ2-1; no definite D call. With 3 bases removed from V and 7 bases from J, the gap between germline ends came to 7 bases. Germline V CDR1 and CDR2: LGHDT, YNNKEL (reference sequence). The CDR3 runs to 12 residues. The CDR3 loop reads CASSHLANEQFF. Written as DNA, the CDR3 is TGTGCCAGCAGCCATTTAGCTAATGAGCAGTTCTTC.

The chain recombines TRBV11-1 with TRBJ1-2; the match to TRBD1 covers 7 bases. The CDR3 is 12 residues long. Germline loops: CDR1 SGHAT, CDR2 FQDESV (reference sequence). Trimming cost V 4 bases and J 7 bases; bases outside gene matches: 3. The CDR3 DNA reads as TGTGCCAGCAGCTGGGACAGCAGTGGCTACACCTTC. Translated: CASSWDSSGYTF.

This chain links TRBV21-1 with TRBJ1-6; TRBD1, as called in the table, went unchecked against the DNA. TRBV21-1 is shown as a pseudogene. The CDR3 covers 16 residues. Written as DNA, the CDR3 is TGTGCCAGCAGCACCCAGGACAGGGATCGTAGCACACCCCTCCACTTT. This gives the protein CASSTQDRDRSTPLHF.

This clone has only one observation. Sequence at one end of the junction differs from germline and may be a read error. This chain joins TRBV12-3 or TRBV12-4 and TRBJ1-1; unclear D gene. CDR3 size: 12 residues. The CDR3 reads CACSKSRTEAFF. In DNA form, the CDR3 reads TGTGCCTGCAGTAAGTCGAGGACTGAAGCTTTCTTT.

This clone showed up just once. CDR3 protein: CASSFGIPGTSGRIVYNEQFF. The CDR3 nucleotides read TGTGCCAGCAGTTTTGGCATCCCCGGGACTAGCGGCCGAATAGTTTACAATGAGCAGTTCTTC. The chain links TRBV27 to TRBJ2-1, with 11 positions matching TRBD2. The CDR3 sequence is 21 residues long. V lost 3 bases, J lost 4 bases, and 20 bases stayed unmatched. Germline loops: CDR1 MNHEY, CDR2 SMNVEV (reference sequence).